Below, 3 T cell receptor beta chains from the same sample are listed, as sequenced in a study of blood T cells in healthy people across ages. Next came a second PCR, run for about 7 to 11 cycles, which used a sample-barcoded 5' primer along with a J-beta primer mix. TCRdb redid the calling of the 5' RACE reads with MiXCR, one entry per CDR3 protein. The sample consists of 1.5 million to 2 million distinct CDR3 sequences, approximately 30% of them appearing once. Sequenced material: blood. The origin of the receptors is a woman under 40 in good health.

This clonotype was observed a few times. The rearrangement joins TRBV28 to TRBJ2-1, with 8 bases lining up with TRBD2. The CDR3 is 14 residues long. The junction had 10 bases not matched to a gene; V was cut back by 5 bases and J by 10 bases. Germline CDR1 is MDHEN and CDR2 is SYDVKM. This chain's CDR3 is CASSPLGVAGEQFF. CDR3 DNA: TGTGCCAGCAGTCCCCTGGGAGTAGCGGGGGAGCAGTTCTTC.

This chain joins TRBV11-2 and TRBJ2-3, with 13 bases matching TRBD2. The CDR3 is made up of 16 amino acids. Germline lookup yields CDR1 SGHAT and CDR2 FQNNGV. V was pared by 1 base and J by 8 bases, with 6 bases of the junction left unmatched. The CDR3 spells CASSLVLAGGVGTQYF. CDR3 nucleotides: TGTGCCAGCAGCTTAGTACTAGCGGGAGGGGTCGGTACGCAGTATTTT.

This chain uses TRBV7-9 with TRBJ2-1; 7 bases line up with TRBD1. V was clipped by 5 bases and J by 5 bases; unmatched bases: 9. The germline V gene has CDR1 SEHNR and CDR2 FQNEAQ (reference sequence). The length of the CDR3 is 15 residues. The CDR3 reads CASSHLKDRDNEQFF. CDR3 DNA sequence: TGTGCCAGCAGCCACCTAAAAGACAGGGACAATGAGCAGTTCTTC.